The 15 T cell receptor beta chains listed next were all sequenced from one sample in a study of cytomegalovirus exposure and HLA in healthy donors. The PCR made use of 60 Vbeta and 13 Jbeta primers. Assay: immunoSEQ multiplex PCR; the TCRdb copy retains only in-frame clones and omits some. The sample includes 110,000 to 150,000 clones, around 80% of them seen just once. The sequenced sample consisted of PBMCs. Receptors were obtained from a female donor in good health and CMV-seronegative.

The chain couples TRBV9 to TRBJ2-5, with TRBD1 identical over 8 bases. This CDR3 region has 16 residues. Germline CDR1 SGDLS, CDR2 YYNGEE. Trimming at V came to 3 bases and at J to 5 bases, leaving 12 bases not matched to a gene. CDR3 sequence (DNA): TGTGCCAGCAGCGCCGACCCCAGGGGGCGCTGGGAGACCCAGTACTTC. It encodes CASSADPRGRWETQYF.

This rearrangement joins TRBV19 to TRBJ2-2, with TRBD1 matching over 7 bases. Per germline, CDR1 LNHDA and CDR2 SQIVND (reference sequence). Trimming removed 7 bases from V and 5 bases from J; junction bases left unmatched: 7. The CDR3 consists of 14 residues. CDR3: CASKDRVGTGELFF. In DNA form, the CDR3 reads TGTGCCAGTAAAGACAGGGTGGGGACCGGGGAGCTGTTTTTT.

The chain is built from TRBV30 and TRBJ1-1; D is undetermined. CDR3 length equals 12 residues. Trimming removed 2 bases from V and 4 bases from J, with 8 bases in between. Germline V gene sequence: CDR1 GTSNPN, CDR2 SVGIG (reference sequence). The CDR3 protein is CAWSRGGTEAFF. The CDR3 nucleotides read TGTGCCTGGAGTCGGGGTGGCACTGAAGCTTTCTTT.

In this sample, this clone turned up a few times. J is TRBJ2-7 and V is TRBV6-5; 12 bases agree with TRBD2. Trimming took 4 bases from V and 5 from J; bases not matched to a gene: 6. The CDR3 extends over 15 amino acids. From germline, CDR1 is MNHEY and CDR2 SVGAGI. This CDR3 reads CASSSLAGGFHEQYF. The CDR3 DNA follows: TGTGCCAGCAGTTCCCTAGCGGGAGGGTTCCACGAGCAGTACTTC.

In regard to this clone: Within the sample, other DNA sequences also encode this same CDR3. The V gene is TRBV5-1, the J gene TRBJ2-5, with D perhaps TRBD1 (6 bases). There are 15 residues in the CDR3. The germline V gene has CDR1 SGHRS and CDR2 YFSETQ. With 3 bases removed from V and 4 bases from J, the gap between germline ends came to 16 bases. This CDR3 is CASSWTVQGTETQYF. The CDR3 bases are TGCGCCAGCAGCTGGACAGTTCAGGGTACAGAGACCCAGTACTTC.

This clone came up a few times. J is TRBJ1-4 and V is TRBV2, with TRBD1 identical over 7 bases. Trimming cost V 4 bases and J 10 bases; bases outside gene matches: 9. CDR3 size: 14 residues. Germline assignment: CDR1 SNHLY and CDR2 FYNNEI. The CDR3 DNA sequence: TGTGCCAGCAGTGCTAACAGGGGAGGAGGAAAACTGTTTTTT. Translated, it gives CASSANRGGGKLFF.

This clone was seen just once. The J gene is TRBJ2-7, the V gene TRBV7-9; D is possibly TRBD2 (6 bases). The V gene's germline CDR1 is SEHNR and CDR2 FQNEAQ (reference sequence). Trimming shortened V by 3 bases and J by 6 bases, and 12 bases separated the two germline ends. The CDR3 totals 13 residues. CDR3: CASSFELGGEQYF. The CDR3 nucleotides are TGTGCCAGCAGCTTTGAATTGGGAGGCGAGCAGTACTTC.

This chain uses TRBV30 with TRBJ1-1, with D unclear. Per the germline V gene, CDR1 is GTSNPN and CDR2 is SVGIG (reference sequence). The CDR3 extends over 13 amino acids. Trimming removed 1 base from V and 6 bases from J, with 12 bases in between. CDR3 nucleotides: TGTGCCTGGAGTGACTGGAGGGATGCTGAAGCTTTCTTT. Translated: CAWSDWRDAEAFF.

This sequence joins TRBV28 and TRBJ1-2; 9 bases line up with TRBD1. The CDR3 is 16 residues long. Trimming cost V 4 bases and J 4 bases; bases outside gene matches: 10. CDR1 is MDHEN and CDR2 is SYDVKM in the germline V gene. The CDR3 nucleotides read TGTGCCAGCAGTTCGACAGGGGGGGGCAGGGGCTATGGCTACACCTTC. It is translated as CASSSTGGGRGYGYTF.

This sequence joins TRBV9 and TRBJ2-2; D gene unclear. Germline V gives CDR1 SGDLS, CDR2 YYNGEE. This CDR3 spans 15 amino acids. Trimming cost V 0 bases and J 1 base, with 7 bases left between them. The CDR3 nucleotides read TGTGCCAGCAGCGTAGGGTCCAGGAACACCGGGGAGCTGTTTTTT. Translation: CASSVGSRNTGELFF.

The chain is built from TRBV6-5 and TRBJ2-5, with 7 bases that match TRBD2. Germline loops: CDR1 MNHEY, CDR2 SVGAGI. The CDR3 covers 14 residues. The trim removed 4 bases at V and 4 bases at J, leaving 6 bases unmatched. This CDR3 is CASSSAGARETQYF. CDR3 DNA: TGTGCCAGCAGTTCGGCGGGAGCTCGAGAGACCCAGTACTTC.

The chain links TRBV9 to TRBJ1-3; D possibly corresponds to TRBD1 (5 bases). This CDR3 comprises 15 residues. The germline CDR1 and CDR2 sequences are SGDLS and YYNGEE. V lost 0 bases to trimming and J lost 3 bases, with 10 bases between them. The chain's CDR3 is CASSVDRQFGNTIYF. CDR3 in DNA: TGTGCCAGCAGCGTAGACCGACAGTTTGGAAACACCATATATTTT.

The J gene is TRBJ1-4, the V gene TRBV19, with D maybe TRBD1 (5 bases). This CDR3 region has 14 residues. CDR1 is LNHDA, CDR2 SQIVND, per germline (reference sequence). Trimming cost V 3 bases and J 4 bases, with 9 bases left between them. The CDR3 sequence: CASSIRQSNEKLFF. DNA for the CDR3: TGTGCCAGTAGTATTAGACAGAGTAATGAAAAACTGTTTTTT. The full variable domain, rest sourced from reference TRBV19 and TRBJ1-4, is DGGITQSPKYLFRKEGQNVTLSCEQNLNHDAMYWYRQDPGQGLRLIYYSQIVNDFQKGDIAEGYSVSREKKESFPLTVTSAQKNPTAFYLCASSIRQSNEKLFFGSGTQLSVL.

The count of this clone is one. The chain uses TRBV2 and TRBJ2-1; 7 bases are a match to TRBD2. This CDR3 region has 16 residues. Germline trimming cut 4 bases from V and 1 base from J; bases unmatched to any gene: 7. The germline V gene has CDR1 SNHLY and CDR2 FYNNEI. CDR3 DNA: TGTGCCAGCAGTGGGGGGGGGATGAGGTCCTACAATGAGCAGTTCTTC. Protein sequence: CASSGGGMRSYNEQFF.

This sequence joins TRBV25-1 and TRBJ2-5; tentatively, D is TRBD1 (6 bases). This CDR3 is built from 13 residues. The V gene's germline CDR1 is MGHDK and CDR2 SYGVNS. Trimming stripped 8 bases from V and 1 base from J, with 11 bases between. The CDR3, as DNA: TGTGCCAGCGTAACAGGGATCCAAGAGACCCAGTACTTC. Translating it yields CASVTGIQETQYF.